The rows below give T cell receptor beta chains drawn from one sample of a study of blood T cell repertoires in COVID-19. Produced via immunoSEQ multiplex PCR; TCRdb's table is partial and in-frame only. The table records nearly 200,000 clones, around 81% of them present only once. Sequences were obtained from peripheral blood. The receptor set was obtained from a man aged 55 to 70 with COVID-19, enrolled during active disease. Both conserved end residues are part of each CDR3.

cdr3_aa: CASSPRDRGTDEQFF
j_call: TRBJ2-1
v_call: TRBV5-1

cdr3_aa: CASSVFRSSSYNSPLHF
j_call: TRBJ1-6
v_call: TRBV9

cdr3_aa: CASSPRDSYGYTF
j_call: TRBJ1-2
v_call: TRBV7-2

cdr3_aa: CASTGSDTLMNTEAFF
j_call: TRBJ1-1
v_call: TRBV6-6

cdr3_aa: CASSPGTGLSPLHF
j_call: TRBJ1-6
v_call: TRBV28

cdr3_aa: CASSPRGGSGNTIYF
j_call: TRBJ1-3
v_call: TRBV13

cdr3_aa: CASSLGTGPNEKLFF
j_call: TRBJ1-4
v_call: TRBV7-2

cdr3_aa: CASSYSLTSTYGYTF
j_call: TRBJ1-2
v_call: TRBV6-5

cdr3_aa: CASSQEWGAGTYEQYF
j_call: TRBJ2-7
v_call: TRBV4-1

cdr3_aa: CASKPGQGSYEQYF
j_call: TRBJ2-7
v_call: TRBV2

cdr3_aa: CASSSYISTGGDGNGYTF
j_call: TRBJ1-2
v_call: TRBV7-2

cdr3_aa: CASSPPGTYNSPLHF
j_call: TRBJ1-6
v_call: TRBV14

cdr3_aa: CASSLEGQGAAKNIQYF
j_call: TRBJ2-4
v_call: TRBV5-4

cdr3_aa: CASSLSFTGELFF
j_call: TRBJ2-2
v_call: TRBV27

cdr3_aa: CASSPGTGYYGYTF
j_call: TRBJ1-2
v_call: TRBV2

cdr3_aa: CASSFYRRARGNTIYF
j_call: TRBJ1-3
v_call: TRBV5-6

cdr3_aa: CASSLTGGSTEAFF
j_call: TRBJ1-1
v_call: TRBV5-1

cdr3_aa: CASSERGPTEAFF
j_call: TRBJ1-1
v_call: TRBV7-2